The clone carrying this T cell receptor beta chain was counted many times. Antigen unknown. The data originate from a study of T cells after yellow fever vaccination. Study context: Fractions with few cells were prepared using SMART-Seq v4 Ultra Low Input.

The CDR3 sequence is 16 residues long. Germline CDR1 is SNHLY and CDR2 is FYNNEI. Unmatched junction bases numbered 6, after V lost 6 bases and J lost 1 base. 5'RACE template switching generated TCR cDNA, adding a universal primer site and UMIs. TCRdb reprocessed the 5' RACE reads via MiXCR and lists one record per CDR3 protein. The sample records 25,000 to 35,000 distinct CDR3 sequences, about 4.4% being singletons. Findings and caveats of the study: Re-detected after boosting: most primary clones, around 96% of CD4 and roughly 90% of CD8. Some clonotypes were seen in both the CD4 and the CD8 compartments. These made up a small share and likely arose from convergent recombination.

The chain links TRBV2 to TRBJ2-1; 10 bases are a match to TRBD2. The clonotype comes from a man aged 30-40 years who received the YFV17D yellow fever vaccine. The sequences come from CD8+ T cells sorted from PBMCs, collected 5 days after the yellow fever booster vaccination. CDR3 sequence (DNA): TGTGCCAGCAGCCCCCTGGGACTAGCGTCCTACAATGAGCAGTTCTTC. It is translated as CASSPLGLASYNEQFF.